This is a list of T cell receptor beta chains from one sample in a study of human T cells and chemical hapten exposure. TCRdb called the RACE reads again in MiXCR, with one record for every CDR3 protein. Among more than 300,000 distinct CDR3 sequences listed, about 5% were seen once. This specimen was whole blood, taken in connection with sensitization to the hapten diphenylcyclopropenone (DPC). The receptors were gathered from a woman aged 18-29 years with alopecia areata. Some clones in this sample may be carry-over from other donors' samples. Each CDR3 is given with its conserved first and last residue. The D gene is left open where the match is weak. Expanded clones get a size class; other rows say once, few or many, or leave the size out.

clone size	V gene	D gene	J gene	CDR3 DNA	CDR3 protein
many	TRBV4-3	-	TRBJ1-6	TGCGCCAGCAGCCAAGATGGGGGCAATTCACCCCTCCACTTT	CASSQDGGNSPLHF
many	TRBV10-3	-	TRBJ2-7	TGTGCCATCAGTGAGTCGCTACGTACCTACGAGCAGTACTTC	CAISESLRTYEQYF
many	TRBV9	-	TRBJ2-7	TGTGCCAGCAGTGGGGAGGCCGGCTACGAGCAGTACTTC	CASSGEAGYEQYF
-	TRBV7-9	-	TRBJ2-1	TGTGCCAGCAGCCAAGGACAGCCGAGCTCCTACAATGAGCAGTTCTTC	CASSQGQPSSYNEQFF
few	TRBV10-3	TRBD1	TRBJ1-1	TGTGCCACCAAAGACAGGGGCACGAACACTGAAGCTTTCTTT	CATKDRGTNTEAFF
few	TRBV3-1	-	TRBJ2-7	TGTGCCAGCAGCCAAGGGTCAGAACGGTACGAGCAGTACTTC	CASSQGSERYEQYF
few	TRBV5-1	-	TRBJ2-7	TGCGCCAGCAGCTTTATCGACGGGCCCTACGAGCAGTACTTC	CASSFIDGPYEQYF
many	TRBV6-2/TRBV6-3	TRBD2	TRBJ2-2	TGTGCCAGCAGTTACGGGACTACCACCGGGGAGCTGTTTTTT	CASSYGTTTGELFF
-	TRBV6-1	-	TRBJ1-1	TGTGCCAGCATACAGGGATTCTACACTGAAGCTTTCTTT	CASIQGFYTEAFF
-	TRBV4-1	TRBD2	TRBJ2-1	TGCGCCAGCAGCCAAAAACTAGCGCGTTCCTACAATGAGCAGTTCTTC	CASSQKLARSYNEQFF
many	TRBV12-3/TRBV12-4	TRBD2	TRBJ2-1	TGTGCCAGCCTCCCGGCGGGGGGGAACAGGGGTTACAATGAGCAGTTCTTC	CASLPAGGNRGYNEQFF
-	TRBV12-3/TRBV12-4	-	TRBJ2-6	TGTGCCAGCAGTTCCCCTCCGGGGTCGTGGGGGGCCAACGTCCTGACTTTC	CASSSPPGSWGANVLTF
many	TRBV5-1	TRBD1	TRBJ2-7	TGCGCCAGCAGCTTGAGGACAGGAGCTCCCGAGCAGTACTTC	CASSLRTGAPEQYF
many	TRBV4-1	-	TRBJ2-3	TGCGCCAGCAGCCAACCCCTACGGACCAGCACAGATACGCAGTATTTT	CASSQPLRTSTDTQYF
-	TRBV21-1	-	TRBJ1-5	TGTGCCAGCAGCGAATTTCGTGAGAAGCCCCAGCATTTT	CASSEFREKPQHF
many	TRBV29-1	-	TRBJ1-2	TGCAGCGTTACCGGACAGCACTATGGCTACACCTTC	CSVTGQHYGYTF
medium-sized	TRBV6-2/TRBV6-3	-	TRBJ2-5	TGTGCCAGCAGTTACCCGGATGAGGCCCAGTACTTC	CASSYPDEAQYF
many	TRBV18	-	TRBJ2-7	TGTGCCAGCTCACCAACCGGGGGTACGGCCGAGCAGTACTTC	CASSPTGGTAEQYF
few	TRBV4-1	-	TRBJ1-6	TGCGCCAGCAGCCAATTCGGACTCGTCCTTTCACCCCTCCACTTT	CASSQFGLVLSPLHF
-	TRBV14	-	TRBJ1-5	TGTGCCAGCAGCCAAGATCACCACGGGGCGCCCCAGCATTTT	CASSQDHHGAPQHF
few	TRBV6-2/TRBV6-3	-	TRBJ1-5	TGTGCCAGCAGCCCCGGGCCGTTGCCGAATCAGCCCCAGCATTTT	CASSPGPLPNQPQHF
few	TRBV20-1	TRBD1	TRBJ1-5	TGCAGTGCTAGCGGGACAGATCAGCCCCAGCATTTT	CSASGTDQPQHF
few	TRBV20-1	-	TRBJ1-4	TGCAGTGCTAGGGGGGTCGGTAATGAAAAACTGTTTTTT	CSARGVGNEKLFF
once	TRBV18	-	TRBJ1-6	TGTGCCAGCTCACGAGGTCTTCTCGACAGTAATTCACCCCTCCACTTT	CASSRGLLDSNSPLHF
few	TRBV6-6	TRBD1	TRBJ2-5	TGTGCCAGCAGTTACAAGGGGGCTCGAGAGACCCAGTACTTC	CASSYKGARETQYF
many	TRBV28	-	TRBJ2-7	TGTGCCAGCAGTTTAAACTCGAGACAGGCGTTACTCTACGAGCAGTACTTC	CASSLNSRQALLYEQYF
-	TRBV24-1	-	TRBJ1-3	TGTGCCACCAGTGACTCCAGGGCTGGAAACACCATATATTTT	CATSDSRAGNTIYF
many	TRBV4-3	TRBD1	TRBJ2-7	TGCGCCAGCAGCCAAGCCCCGGGACAGGGCGGGTACGAGCAGTACTTC	CASSQAPGQGGYEQYF
few	TRBV6-2/TRBV6-3	-	TRBJ1-3	TGTGCCAGCAGTTACAGACCATGGAGACACCGAAACACCATATATTTT	CASSYRPWRHRNTIYF
-	TRBV29-1	-	TRBJ1-2	TGCAGCGTTGTGCCACAGGGTCATGGCTACACCTTC	CSVVPQGHGYTF
medium-sized	TRBV5-1	TRBD1	TRBJ2-1	TGCGCCAGCAGCCTCCCCGGGACAGACTACAATGAGCAGTTCTTC	CASSLPGTDYNEQFF
-	TRBV7-2	-	TRBJ2-7	TGTGCCAGCAGCTTTTCCCAGCACTCGACCTACGAGCAGTACTTC	CASSFSQHSTYEQYF
few	TRBV6-5	-	TRBJ1-2	TGTGCCAGCAGTGGTACAGGCCCGCTCTATGGCTACACCTTC	CASSGTGPLYGYTF
many	TRBV4-2	TRBD1	TRBJ1-2	TGTGCCAGCAGCCAAGAGGCGGTAGGGGGCGATGGCTACACCTTC	CASSQEAVGGDGYTF
-	TRBV7-9	-	TRBJ2-7	TGTGCCAGCAGCTTAGAGGGCACCTACTACGAGCAGTACTTC	CASSLEGTYYEQYF
many	TRBV5-6	TRBD1	TRBJ1-5	TGTGCCAGCAGTTTGGGAGGGGGCGTTCCTCCAGCTTGGAATCAGCCCCAGCATTTT	CASSLGGGVPPAWNQPQHF
-	TRBV9	TRBD1	TRBJ1-2	TGTGCCAGCAGCGCAGGGGGCGCGGGCTATGGCTACACCTTC	CASSAGGAGYGYTF
few	TRBV7-8	-	TRBJ2-7	TGTGCCAGCAGCTCCCTCATGCTTTCCTACGAGCAGTACTTC	CASSSLMLSYEQYF
many	TRBV7-2	TRBD1	TRBJ2-7	TGTGCCAGCAGCCCACATTTCCCTATATCGGGACAGGGAGGGTACGAGCAGTACTTC	CASSPHFPISGQGGYEQYF
-	TRBV28	-	TRBJ1-5	TGTGCCAGCAGTTTAAGAGAACGGTCAAGCAATCAGCCCCAGCATTTT	CASSLRERSSNQPQHF
few	TRBV6-6	TRBD1	TRBJ1-5	TGTGCCAGCAGCCCCGAAAGACAGGGACGCAATCAGCCCCAGCATTTT	CASSPERQGRNQPQHF
many	TRBV7-2	-	TRBJ1-1	TGTGCCAGCAGCCCCCAGGCTAGTCAGACTGAAGCTTTCTTT	CASSPQASQTEAFF
-	TRBV12-3/TRBV12-4	-	TRBJ1-2	TGTGCCAGCAGTCCCGGTCCGCGGGGTCTCTATGGCTACACCTTC	CASSPGPRGLYGYTF
few	TRBV6-6	-	TRBJ1-6	TGTGCCACTATTCCACAGGGTAAAGATAATTCACCCCTCCACTTT	CATIPQGKDNSPLHF
few	TRBV11-1	TRBD2	TRBJ2-7	TGTGCCAGCAGCTCTAGGGAGGGGTTGTACTTC	CASSSREGLYF
-	TRBV10-2	TRBD1	TRBJ2-7	TGCGCCAGCAGGACAGGGGACTACGAGCAGTACTTC	CASRTGDYEQYF
few	TRBV6-5	-	TRBJ2-3	TGTGCCAGCAGTTACCGCAGCGGATACACAGATACGCAGTATTTT	CASSYRSGYTDTQYF
few	TRBV6-2/TRBV6-3	TRBD1	TRBJ1-1	TGTGCCAGCGGAGGACAGGGTCTTGTAGCTTTCTTT	CASGGQGLVAFF
few	TRBV7-2	-	TRBJ1-5	TGTGCCAGCACCACAGGACAGTTCGGCAATCAGCCCCAGCATTTT	CASTTGQFGNQPQHF
-	TRBV7-8	-	TRBJ1-4	TGTGCCAGCACCCTCGACGTTAATGAAAAACTGTTTTTT	CASTLDVNEKLFF
few	TRBV12-3/TRBV12-4	TRBD1	TRBJ1-5	TGTGCCAGCAGTTTCCAGGGGGCGGATCAGCCCCAGCATTTT	CASSFQGADQPQHF
-	TRBV20-1	-	TRBJ1-5	TGCAGTGCTAGTCGCGTCGGCAATCAGCCCCAGCATTTT	CSASRVGNQPQHF
many	TRBV6-5	TRBD1	TRBJ2-3	TGTGCCAGCAGCCGGGACAGGGACCCAGATACGCAGTATTTT	CASSRDRDPDTQYF
few	TRBV5-1	-	TRBJ1-3	TGCGCCAGCAGCATATCAGCCTTAAGCTCTGGAAACACCATATATTTT	CASSISALSSGNTIYF